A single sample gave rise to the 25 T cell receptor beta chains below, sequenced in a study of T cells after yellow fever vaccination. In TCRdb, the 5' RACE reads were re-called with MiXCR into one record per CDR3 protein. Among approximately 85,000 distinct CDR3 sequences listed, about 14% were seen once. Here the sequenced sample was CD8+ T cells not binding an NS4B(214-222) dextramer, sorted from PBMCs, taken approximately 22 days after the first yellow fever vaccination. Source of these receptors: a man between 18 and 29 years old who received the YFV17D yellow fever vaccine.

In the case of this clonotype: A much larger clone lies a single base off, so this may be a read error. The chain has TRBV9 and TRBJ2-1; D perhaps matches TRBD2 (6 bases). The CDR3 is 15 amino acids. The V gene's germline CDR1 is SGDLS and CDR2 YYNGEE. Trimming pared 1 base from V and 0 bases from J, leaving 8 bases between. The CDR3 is CASSVRGVSYNEQFF. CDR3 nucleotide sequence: TGTGCCAGCAGCGTACGCGGGGTCTCCTACAATGAGCAGTTCTTC.

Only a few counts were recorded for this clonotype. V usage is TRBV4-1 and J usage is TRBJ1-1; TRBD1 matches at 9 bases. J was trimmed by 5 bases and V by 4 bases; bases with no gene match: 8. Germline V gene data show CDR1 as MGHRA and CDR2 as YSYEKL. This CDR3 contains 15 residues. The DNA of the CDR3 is TGCGCCAGCAGCCCCCGGGACAGGGAAGATACTGAAGCTTTCTTT. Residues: CASSPRDREDTEAFF.

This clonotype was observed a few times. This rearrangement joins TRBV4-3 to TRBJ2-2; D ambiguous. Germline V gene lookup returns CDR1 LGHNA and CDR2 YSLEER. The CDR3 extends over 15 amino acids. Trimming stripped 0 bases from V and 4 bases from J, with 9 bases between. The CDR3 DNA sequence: TGCGCCAGCAGCCAAGATCGAACGGGCACCGGGGAGCTGTTTTTT. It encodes CASSQDRTGTGELFF.

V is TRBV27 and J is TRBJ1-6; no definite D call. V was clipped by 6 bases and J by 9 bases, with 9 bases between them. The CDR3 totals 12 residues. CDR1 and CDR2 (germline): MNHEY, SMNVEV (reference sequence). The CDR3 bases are TGTGCCAGCAGCGATGGTCGTTCACCCCTCCACTTT. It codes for CASSDGRSPLHF.

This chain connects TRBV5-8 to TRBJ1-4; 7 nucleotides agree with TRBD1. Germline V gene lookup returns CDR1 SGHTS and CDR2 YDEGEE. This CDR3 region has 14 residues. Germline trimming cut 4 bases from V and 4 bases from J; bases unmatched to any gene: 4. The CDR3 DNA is TGTGCCAGCAGCATAAGGGACAGTAATGAAAAACTGTTTTTT. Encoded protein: CASSIRDSNEKLFF.

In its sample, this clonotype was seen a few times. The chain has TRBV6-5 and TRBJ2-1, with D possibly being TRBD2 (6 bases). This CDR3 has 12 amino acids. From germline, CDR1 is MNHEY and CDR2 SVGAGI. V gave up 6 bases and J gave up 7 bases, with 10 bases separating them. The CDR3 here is CASSGGDNEQFF. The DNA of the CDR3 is TGTGCCAGCAGCGGGGGAGATAATGAGCAGTTCTTC.

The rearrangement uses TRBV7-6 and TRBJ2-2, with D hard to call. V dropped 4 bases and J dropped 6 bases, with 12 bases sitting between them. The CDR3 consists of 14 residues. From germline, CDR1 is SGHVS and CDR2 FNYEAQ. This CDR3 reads CASSSFLGPGELFF. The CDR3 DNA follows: TGTGCCAGCAGCTCCTTTCTTGGTCCCGGGGAGCTGTTTTTT. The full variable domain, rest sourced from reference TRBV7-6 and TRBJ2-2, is GAGVSQSPRYKVTKRGQDVALRCDPISGHVSLYWYRQALGQGPEFLTYFNYEAQQDKSGLPNDRFSAERPEGSISTLTIQRTEQRDSAMYRCASSSFLGPGELFFGEGSRLTVL.

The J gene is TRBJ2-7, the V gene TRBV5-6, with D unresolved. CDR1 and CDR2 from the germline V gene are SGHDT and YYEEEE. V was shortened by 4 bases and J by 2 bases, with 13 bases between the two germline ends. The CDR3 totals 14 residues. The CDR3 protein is CASSPAPGPYEQYF. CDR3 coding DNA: TGTGCCAGCAGCCCCGCCCCCGGGCCCTACGAGCAGTACTTC.

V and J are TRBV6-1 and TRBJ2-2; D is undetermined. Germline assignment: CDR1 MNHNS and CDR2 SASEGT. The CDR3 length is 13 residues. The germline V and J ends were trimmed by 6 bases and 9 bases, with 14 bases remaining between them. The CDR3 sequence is CASSPLLGRELFF. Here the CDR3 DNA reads TGTGCCAGCAGCCCCTTATTAGGCCGGGAGCTGTTTTTT.

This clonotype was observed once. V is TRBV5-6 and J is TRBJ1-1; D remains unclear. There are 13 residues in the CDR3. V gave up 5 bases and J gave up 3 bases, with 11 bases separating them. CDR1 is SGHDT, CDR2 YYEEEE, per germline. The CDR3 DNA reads TGTGCCAGCAGAAACCCTGCTTACACTGAAGCTTTCTTT. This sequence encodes CASRNPAYTEAFF.

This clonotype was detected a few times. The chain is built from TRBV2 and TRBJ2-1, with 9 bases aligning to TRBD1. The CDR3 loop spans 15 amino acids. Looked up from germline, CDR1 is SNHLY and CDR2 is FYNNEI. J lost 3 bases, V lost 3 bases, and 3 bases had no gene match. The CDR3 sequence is CASSDGTGLYNEQFF. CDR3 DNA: TGTGCCAGCAGTGACGGGACAGGGCTCTACAATGAGCAGTTCTTC.

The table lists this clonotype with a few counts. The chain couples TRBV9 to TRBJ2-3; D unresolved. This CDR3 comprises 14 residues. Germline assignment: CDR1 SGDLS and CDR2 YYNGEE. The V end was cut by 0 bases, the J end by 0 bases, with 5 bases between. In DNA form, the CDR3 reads TGTGCCAGCAGCGTAGTGGGTAGCACAGATACGCAGTATTTT. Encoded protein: CASSVVGSTDTQYF.

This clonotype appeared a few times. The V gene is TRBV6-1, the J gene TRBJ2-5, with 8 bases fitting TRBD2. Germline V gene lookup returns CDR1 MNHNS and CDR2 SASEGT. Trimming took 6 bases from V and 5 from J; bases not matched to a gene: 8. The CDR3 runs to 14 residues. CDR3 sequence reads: CASSPAGGEETQYF. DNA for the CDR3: TGTGCCAGCAGCCCCGCGGGGGGCGAGGAGACCCAGTACTTC.

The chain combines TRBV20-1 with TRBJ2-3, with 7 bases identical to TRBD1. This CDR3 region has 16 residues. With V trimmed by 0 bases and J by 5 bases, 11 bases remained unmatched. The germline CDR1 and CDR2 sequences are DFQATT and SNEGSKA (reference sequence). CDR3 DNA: TGCAGTGCTAGAGATTGGTCTGAGGGGGCGGGAGATACGCAGTATTTT. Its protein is CSARDWSEGAGDTQYF.

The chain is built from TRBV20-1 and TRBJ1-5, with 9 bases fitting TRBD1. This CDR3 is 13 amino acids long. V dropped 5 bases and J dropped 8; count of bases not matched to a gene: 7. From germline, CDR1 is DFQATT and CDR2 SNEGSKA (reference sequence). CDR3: CSARDRERKPQHF. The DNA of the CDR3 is TGCAGTGCTCGGGACAGGGAAAGGAAGCCCCAGCATTTT.

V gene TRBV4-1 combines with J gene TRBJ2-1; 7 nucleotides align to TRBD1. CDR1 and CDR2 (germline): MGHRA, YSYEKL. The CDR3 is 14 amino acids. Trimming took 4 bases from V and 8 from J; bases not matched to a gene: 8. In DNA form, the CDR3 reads TGCGCCAGCAGCCGGACACACAGGGGCCATGAGCAGTTCTTC. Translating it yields CASSRTHRGHEQFF.

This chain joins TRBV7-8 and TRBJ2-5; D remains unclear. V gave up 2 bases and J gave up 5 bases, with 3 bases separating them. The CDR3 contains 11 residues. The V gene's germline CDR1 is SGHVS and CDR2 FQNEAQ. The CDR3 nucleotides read TGTGCCAGCAGCTTATATGAGACCCAGTACTTC. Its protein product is CASSLYETQYF.

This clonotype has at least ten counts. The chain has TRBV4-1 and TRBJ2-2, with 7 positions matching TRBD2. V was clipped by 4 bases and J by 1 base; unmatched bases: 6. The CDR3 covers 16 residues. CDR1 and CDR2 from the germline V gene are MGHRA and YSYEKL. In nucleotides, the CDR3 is TGCGCCAGCAGCCCGATAGCGGGTGTGAACACCGGGGAGCTGTTTTTT. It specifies CASSPIAGVNTGELFF.

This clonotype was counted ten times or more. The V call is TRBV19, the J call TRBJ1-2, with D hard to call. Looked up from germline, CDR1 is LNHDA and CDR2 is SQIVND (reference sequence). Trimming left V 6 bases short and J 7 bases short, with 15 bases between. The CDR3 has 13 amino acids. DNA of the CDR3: TGTGCCAGTAGAAGATCCCCGATGGCTGGCTACACCTTC. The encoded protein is CASRRSPMAGYTF.

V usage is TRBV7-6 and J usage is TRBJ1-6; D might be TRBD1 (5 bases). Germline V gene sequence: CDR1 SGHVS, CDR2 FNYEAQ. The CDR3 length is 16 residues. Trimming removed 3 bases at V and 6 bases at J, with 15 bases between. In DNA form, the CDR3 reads TGTGCCAGCAGCTTGAACAGGCGGAACTTTAATTCACCCCTCCACTTT. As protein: CASSLNRRNFNSPLHF.

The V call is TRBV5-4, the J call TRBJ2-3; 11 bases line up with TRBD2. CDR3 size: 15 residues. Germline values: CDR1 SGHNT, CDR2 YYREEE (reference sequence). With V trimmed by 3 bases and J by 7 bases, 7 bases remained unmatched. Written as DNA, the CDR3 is TGTGCCAGCAGCTCGACTAGCGGGGCCTTGAATACGCAGTATTTT. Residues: CASSSTSGALNTQYF.

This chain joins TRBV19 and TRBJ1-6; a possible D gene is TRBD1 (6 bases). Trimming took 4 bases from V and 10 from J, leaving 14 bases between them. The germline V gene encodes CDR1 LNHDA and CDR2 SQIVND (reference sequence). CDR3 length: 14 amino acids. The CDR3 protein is CASSTRQAGSPLHF. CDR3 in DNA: TGTGCCAGTAGTACCCGACAGGCTGGATCACCCCTCCACTTT.

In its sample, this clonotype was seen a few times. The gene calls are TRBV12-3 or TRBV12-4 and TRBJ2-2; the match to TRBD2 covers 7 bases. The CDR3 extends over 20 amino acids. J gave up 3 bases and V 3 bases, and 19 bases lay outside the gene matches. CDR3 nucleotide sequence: TGTGCCAGCAGTTTTGATTTAATGGGGGGGTTTGTATTGGACACCGGGGAGCTGTTTTTT. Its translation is CASSFDLMGGFVLDTGELFF.

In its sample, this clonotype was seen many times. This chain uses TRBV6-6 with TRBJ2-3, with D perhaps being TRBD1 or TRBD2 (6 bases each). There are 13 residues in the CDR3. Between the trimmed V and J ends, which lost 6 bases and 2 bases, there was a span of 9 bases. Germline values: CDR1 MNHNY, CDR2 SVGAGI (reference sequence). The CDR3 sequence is CASSWGATDTQYF. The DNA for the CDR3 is TGTGCCAGCAGCTGGGGGGCCACAGATACGCAGTATTTT.

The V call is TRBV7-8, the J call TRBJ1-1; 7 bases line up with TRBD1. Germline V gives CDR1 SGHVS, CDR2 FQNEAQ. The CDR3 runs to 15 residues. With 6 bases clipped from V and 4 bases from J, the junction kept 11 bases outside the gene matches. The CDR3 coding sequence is TGTGCCAGCAGTCCCACAGGGGATCTTTTCACTGAAGCTTTCTTT. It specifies CASSPTGDLFTEAFF.